Below are 7 T cell receptor beta chains sequenced from a single sample in a study of blood T cells in healthy people across ages. With a J-beta primer mix and a sample-barcoded 5' primer, a second PCR ran 7 to 11 cycles. TCRdb reprocessed the 5' RACE reads with MiXCR, giving one entry per CDR3 protein. The sample consists of around 1,800,000 distinct CDR3 sequences, about two fifths of them appearing once. Sequencing was done on a sample of blood. The receptors were gathered from a human donor in good health.

The chain links TRBV4-3 to TRBJ2-7; 7 bases are a match to TRBD1. Germline CDR1 is LGHNA and CDR2 is YSLEER. J gave up 3 bases and V 0 bases, and 8 bases lay outside the gene matches. The CDR3 runs 16 residues. The CDR3 DNA reads TGCGCCAGCAGCCAAGAACCGGGACAGCGTTTCTACGAGCAGTACTTC. Residues: CASSQEPGQRFYEQYF.

CDR3 in DNA: TGTGCCAGCAGCTCAACGGAAGCGGGAGGCTACACCTTC. Translating it yields CASSSTEAGGYTF. This sequence joins TRBV7-3 and TRBJ1-2; D is unclear. The CDR3 is 13 amino acids. Germline V gene sequence: CDR1 SGHTA, CDR2 FQGTGA. V was clipped by 4 bases and J by 8 bases, with 14 bases between them.

V usage is TRBV7-6 and J usage is TRBJ1-2; D gene uncertain. Trimming left V 0 bases short and J 5 bases short, with 7 bases between. Per germline, CDR1 SGHVS and CDR2 FNYEAQ. The length of the CDR3 is 13 residues. This CDR3 reads CASSLAARYGYTF. DNA of the CDR3: TGTGCCAGCAGCTTAGCAGCCAGATATGGCTACACCTTC.

This clonotype came up many times. The CDR3 region is CASSFGPGEAFF. The CDR3, as DNA: TGTGCCAGCAGCTTCGGACCTGGCGAAGCTTTCTTT. V and J are TRBV5-6 and TRBJ1-1; D not certain. The CDR3 has 12 amino acids. Trimming pared 2 bases from V and 8 bases from J, leaving 10 bases between. Germline CDR1 SGHDT, CDR2 YYEEEE.

The CDR3 DNA sequence: TGTGCCAGCAGCGTTTCCAACGGTTCACCCCTCCACTTT. It codes for CASSVSNGSPLHF. The gene calls are TRBV9 and TRBJ1-6; D not certain. The CDR3 runs to 13 residues. V was clipped by 2 bases and J by 9 bases, with 9 bases between them. Germline CDR1 reads SGDLS; CDR2 reads YYNGEE.

This clonotype showed up many times. This chain connects TRBV12-3 or TRBV12-4 to TRBJ2-1, with D hard to call. The CDR3 has 10 amino acids. The ends were cut back, 2 bases at V and 8 bases at J, with 1 base in the middle. The CDR3 DNA reads TGTGCCAGCAGTTTATATGAGCAGTTCTTC. Encoded protein: CASSLYEQFF.

This clonotype was seen a handful of times. This chain connects TRBV7-9 to TRBJ2-3; 7 bases match TRBD2. The germline CDR1 and CDR2 sequences are SEHNR and FQNEAQ (reference sequence). Unmatched junction bases numbered 13, after V lost 8 bases and J lost 5 bases. The length of the CDR3 is 15 residues. CDR3: CASGPTSLGEDTQYF. For the CDR3, the DNA is TGTGCCAGCGGTCCGACTAGCCTGGGAGAAGATACGCAGTATTTT.